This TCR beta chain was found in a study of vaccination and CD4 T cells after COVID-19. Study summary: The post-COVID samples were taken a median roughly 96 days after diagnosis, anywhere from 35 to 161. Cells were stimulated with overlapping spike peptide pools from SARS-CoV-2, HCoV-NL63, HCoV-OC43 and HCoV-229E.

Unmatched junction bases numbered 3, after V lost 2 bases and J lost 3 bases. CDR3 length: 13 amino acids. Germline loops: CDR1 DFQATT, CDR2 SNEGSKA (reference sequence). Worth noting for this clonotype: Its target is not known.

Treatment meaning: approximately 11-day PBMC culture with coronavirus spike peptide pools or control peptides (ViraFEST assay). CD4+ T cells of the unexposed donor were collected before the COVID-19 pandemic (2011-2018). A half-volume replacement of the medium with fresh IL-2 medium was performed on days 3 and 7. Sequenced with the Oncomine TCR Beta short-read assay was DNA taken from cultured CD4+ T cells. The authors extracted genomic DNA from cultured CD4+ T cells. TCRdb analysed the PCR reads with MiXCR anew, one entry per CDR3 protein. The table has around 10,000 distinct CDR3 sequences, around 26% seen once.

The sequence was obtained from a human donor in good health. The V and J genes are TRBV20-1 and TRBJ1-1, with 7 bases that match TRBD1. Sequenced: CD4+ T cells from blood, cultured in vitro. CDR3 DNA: TGCAGTGCTAGAAGAACAGGGGACACTGAAGCTTTCTTT. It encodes CSARRTGDTEAFF.